The 29 T cell receptor beta chains listed next were all sequenced from one sample in a study of post-analysis software for immune sequencing data. Regarding the study as a whole: Included in a set of about five TRBV segments more frequent in patients than controls were TRBV5-6, TRBV5-1 and TRBV20-1.

Which antigens these TCRs recognize remains unknown. Built from TCR beta cDNA, the libraries had unique molecular identifiers in them. TCRdb reprocessed the PCR reads via MiXCR and lists one record per CDR3 protein. The repertoire holds 700,000 to 900,000 distinct CDR3 sequences, with 40% to 55% as singletons. The sequenced material came from blood. Source of these receptors: a girl between 10 and 17 years old with multiple sclerosis.

The V call is TRBV7-2, the J call TRBJ2-7; 7 positions match TRBD2. The CDR3 loop spans 14 amino acids. Germline assignment: CDR1 SGHTA and CDR2 FQGNSA. Germline trimming cut 3 bases from V and 3 bases from J; bases unmatched to any gene: 5. The CDR3 bases are TGTGCCAGCAGCTTTAAGCGGGACTACTACGAGCAGTACTTC. Translation gives CASSFKRDYYEQYF.

This clonotype turned up a few times. V and J are TRBV7-9 and TRBJ1-2, with 7 nucleotides matching TRBD1. With 5 bases clipped from V and 4 bases from J, the junction kept 4 bases outside the gene matches. Germline CDR1 and CDR2: SEHNR and FQNEAQ (reference sequence). This CDR3 has 13 amino acids. CDR3 region: CASSADRSYGYTF. The CDR3 DNA reads as TGTGCCAGCAGCGCGGACAGGTCCTATGGCTACACCTTC. The variable domain in full, completed from reference TRBV7-9 and TRBJ1-2, reads DTGVSQNPRHKITKRGQNVTFRCDPISEHNRLYWYRQTLGQGPEFLTYFQNEAQLEKSRLLSDRFSAERPKGSFSTLEIQRTEQGDSAMYLCASSADRSYGYTFGSGTRLTVV.

The V call is TRBV9, the J call TRBJ1-2; TRBD1 is a possible D gene (5 bases). V was cut by 3 bases and J by 2 bases, with 14 bases left in between. In germline, CDR1 is SGDLS, CDR2 YYNGEE. The CDR3 consists of 15 residues. CDR3 DNA: TGTGCCAGCAGCGACCGAGGGGTCCTAAACTATGGCTACACCTTC. Translated: CASSDRGVLNYGYTF.

The chain links TRBV2 to TRBJ2-7; D might be TRBD2 (5 bases). V lost 7 bases to trimming and J lost 0 bases, with 22 bases between them. Germline V gene lookup returns CDR1 SNHLY and CDR2 FYNNEI. The CDR3 runs to 17 residues. For the CDR3, the DNA is TGTGCCAGCACGTTGGCCGGGGTGGGCCTGAGCTCCTACGAGCAGTACTTC. Protein sequence: CASTLAGVGLSSYEQYF.

This chain connects TRBV5-5 to TRBJ2-1; 10 positions match TRBD2. The CDR3 contains 16 residues. Per the germline V gene, CDR1 is SGHKS and CDR2 is YYEKEE (reference sequence). Germline trimming cut 4 bases from V and 2 bases from J; bases unmatched to any gene: 6. The CDR3: CASSRILAGTYNEQFF. For the CDR3, the DNA is TGTGCCAGCAGCCGGATACTAGCGGGGACCTACAATGAGCAGTTCTTC.

The sample holds a few counts of this clonotype. This sequence joins TRBV20-1 and TRBJ2-2, with D possibly matching TRBD2 (5 bases). Germline CDR1 reads DFQATT; CDR2 reads SNEGSKA (reference sequence). The CDR3 extends over 17 amino acids. V shed 5 bases and J shed 3 bases, with 22 bases lying between them. The CDR3 here is CSAQDLAIRTDTGELFF. DNA of the CDR3: TGCAGTGCTCAGGACTTAGCGATCCGAACGGACACCGGGGAGCTGTTTTTT.

The genes are TRBV4-1 and TRBJ2-1, with D perhaps TRBD2 (5 bases). Per germline, CDR1 MGHRA and CDR2 YSYEKL. CDR3 size: 16 residues. Trimming left V 1 base short and J 0 bases short, with 10 bases between. CDR3 nucleotides: TGCGCCAGCAGCCAAGCGGAGGACCCCTCCTACAATGAGCAGTTCTTC. As protein: CASSQAEDPSYNEQFF.

The rearrangement joins TRBV20-1 to TRBJ2-5; perhaps TRBD1 as D (6 bases). CDR1 DFQATT and CDR2 SNEGSKA come from the germline V gene (reference sequence). V lost 6 bases and J lost 5, with 16 bases in between. The CDR3 sequence is 13 residues long. CDR3 in amino acids: CSAHRVVGETQYF. The CDR3 DNA follows: TGCAGTGCACACAGGGTCGTGGGGGAGACCCAGTACTTC.

The V gene is TRBV6-6, the J gene TRBJ2-4; 11 nucleotides align to TRBD2. Germline CDR1 and CDR2: MNHNY and SVGAGI (reference sequence). The CDR3 spans 17 residues. V lost 2 bases to trimming and J lost 2 bases; unmatched junction nucleotides: 5. CDR3 in amino acids: CASSYPGLAVSKNIQYF. CDR3 in DNA: TGTGCCAGCAGTTACCCGGGACTAGCGGTATCCAAAAACATTCAGTACTTC.

This rearrangement joins TRBV29-1 to TRBJ2-1, with a tentative D call TRBD2 (5 bases). V gave up 4 bases and J gave up 12 bases, with 25 bases separating them. The CDR3 runs 15 residues. Germline values: CDR1 SQVTM, CDR2 ANQGSEA. The CDR3, as DNA: TGCAGCGTTGTCGCTGCCGGGGTCGAGAATTGGGTGCAGTTCTTC. Translating it yields CSVVAAGVENWVQFF.

In its sample, this clonotype was seen many times. The chain is built from TRBV27 and TRBJ2-3; 11 nucleotides align to TRBD2. The ends lost 2 bases at V and 5 bases at J; junction bases unmatched: 9. Germline V gene data show CDR1 as MNHEY and CDR2 as SMNVEV (reference sequence). The CDR3 has 17 amino acids. The CDR3 DNA reads TGTGCCAGCAGTTTACGAGTAGCGGGAGGGCCGAGAGATACGCAGTATTTT. Its translation: CASSLRVAGGPRDTQYF.

V and J are TRBV3-1 and TRBJ2-5; D is possibly TRBD2 (7 bases). Germline CDR1 is LGHDT and CDR2 is YNNKEL (reference sequence). There are 16 residues in the CDR3. Deletions cut 1 base from V and 4 bases from J, with 16 bases between. The CDR3 DNA sequence: TGTGCCAGCAGCCAAGGATGGGGGGGGGGCCCAGAGACCCAGTACTTC. Its protein product is CASSQGWGGGPETQYF.

This sequence joins TRBV9 and TRBJ2-2; 7 nucleotides align to TRBD1. The V gene end was trimmed by 1 base and the J gene end by 4 bases; junction bases not matched to a gene: 7. The V gene's germline CDR1 is SGDLS and CDR2 YYNGEE. This CDR3 has 16 residues. CDR3 loop: CASSVTAGGSTGELFF. The CDR3 DNA follows: TGTGCCAGCAGCGTAACAGCAGGGGGAAGCACCGGGGAGCTGTTTTTT.

This clonotype was counted many times. J is TRBJ1-5 and V is TRBV12-3 or TRBV12-4; maybe TRBD1 (5 bases). CDR3 length: 15 residues. Between the trimmed V and J ends, which lost 1 base and 1 base, there was a span of 8 bases. CDR3 bases: TGTGCCAGCAGTTTAGGGGGGGGGAGCAATCAGCCCCAGCATTTT. Translation: CASSLGGGSNQPQHF.

The chain has TRBV15 and TRBJ2-5; no reliable D call. Trimming shortened V by 3 bases and J by 2 bases, and 10 bases separated the two germline ends. This CDR3 comprises 14 residues. The germline gives CDR1 LNHNV, CDR2 YYDKDF (reference sequence). The CDR3 coding sequence is TGTGCCACCAGCAGTGATGGGTTACAAGAGACCCAGTACTTC. Protein sequence: CATSSDGLQETQYF.

This chain uses TRBV6-1 with TRBJ1-5, with 7 bases lining up with TRBD1. V shed 3 bases, J shed 0 bases, and the junction held 2 bases outside the gene matches. Germline assignment: CDR1 MNHNS and CDR2 SASEGT. This CDR3 region has 15 residues. This CDR3 is CASSEDRYSNQPQHF. The CDR3 DNA follows: TGTGCCAGCAGTGAGGACAGGTATAGCAATCAGCCCCAGCATTTT.

The rearrangement links TRBV4-2 to TRBJ2-1, with D uncertain. The CDR3 contains 13 residues. Trimming took 1 base from V and 9 from J, leaving 10 bases between them. Looked up from germline, CDR1 is LGHNA and CDR2 is YNFKEQ. The CDR3 DNA follows: TGTGCCAGCAGCCAAGTGGTTAGGTTTGAGCAGTTCTTC. It encodes CASSQVVRFEQFF.

The gene calls are TRBV11-1 and TRBJ2-1; 14 bases fit TRBD2. The CDR3 covers 19 residues. Per germline, CDR1 SGHAT and CDR2 FQDESV (reference sequence). With V trimmed by 5 bases and J by 4 bases, 13 bases remained unmatched. The DNA of the CDR3 is TGTGCCAGCAGCCGGACTAGCGGGAGGCCCTCTGACGCTTACAATGAGCAGTTCTTC. It encodes CASSRTSGRPSDAYNEQFF.

This clonotype was counted between two and nine times. The rearrangement uses TRBV4-2 and TRBJ2-7; no clear D. The germline V gene has CDR1 LGHNA and CDR2 YNFKEQ. The V end lost 1 base, the J end lost 0 bases, and 10 bases lay between the germline ends. The CDR3 contains 15 residues. The CDR3 here is CASSQGAGSSYEQYF. The CDR3, as DNA: TGTGCCAGCAGCCAAGGGGCAGGCAGCTCCTACGAGCAGTACTTC.

V usage is TRBV7-8 and J usage is TRBJ2-5; 8 positions match TRBD1. The end of the DNA aligns better with TRBJ2-7, so the J call may be wrong. This CDR3 comprises 13 residues. Germline V CDR1 and CDR2: SGHVS, FQNEAQ. CDR3 loop: CASNPDRVNEQYF. DNA of the CDR3: TGTGCCAGCAATCCGGACAGGGTCAACGAGCAGTACTTC.

Worth noting for this clonotype: Sequence at one end of the junction differs from germline and may be a read error. The V call is TRBV13, the J call TRBJ2-1, with 7 bases identical to TRBD2. Germline V lookup: CDR1 PRHDT, CDR2 FYEKMQ (reference sequence). The CDR3 consists of 13 residues. The CDR3 region has the DNA TGTGCCAGCAGCCCTGGACTAGGCAATGGGCAGTTCTTC. Residues: CASSPGLGNGQFF.

The gene calls are TRBV20-1 and TRBJ1-5; 8 bases match TRBD1. Trimming removed 5 bases from V and 2 bases from J; junction bases left unmatched: 2. The CDR3 runs to 13 residues. Germline V gives CDR1 DFQATT, CDR2 SNEGSKA (reference sequence). CDR3 sequence: CSALDRGNQPQHF. CDR3 bases: TGCAGTGCTTTGGACAGGGGCAATCAGCCCCAGCATTTT.

The gene calls are TRBV10-3 and TRBJ1-1, with D tentatively TRBD1 (5 bases). Trimming shortened V by 5 bases and J by 3 bases, and 13 bases separated the two germline ends. CDR3 length: 14 residues. The germline gives CDR1 ENHRY, CDR2 SYGVKD. This CDR3 reads CAISPGRGDTEAFF. The CDR3 DNA follows: TGTGCCATCAGTCCAGGGAGAGGGGACACTGAAGCTTTCTTT.

The chain has TRBV29-1 and TRBJ2-5; D may be TRBD1 or TRBD2 (5 bases each). This CDR3 contains 14 residues. Deletions cut 3 bases from V and 0 bases from J, with 11 bases between. CDR1 is SQVTM, CDR2 ANQGSEA, per germline. DNA of the CDR3: TGCAGCGTTGATGGGACCGAGTACCAAGAGACCCAGTACTTC. Translated, it gives CSVDGTEYQETQYF. The complete variable domain, with remaining parts taken from reference TRBV29-1 and TRBJ2-5, reads SAVISQKPSRDICQRGTSLTIQCQVDSQVTMMFWYRQQPGQSLTLIATANQGSEATYESGFVIDKFPISRPNLTFSTLTVSNMSPEDSSIYLCSVDGTEYQETQYFGPGTRLLVL.

This clonotype was seen more than once but under ten times. The V call is TRBV7-8, the J call TRBJ1-1; possibly TRBD1 for D (6 bases). Per germline, CDR1 SGHVS and CDR2 FQNEAQ. This CDR3 spans 13 amino acids. V lost 7 bases and J lost 1, with 10 bases in between. The DNA for the CDR3 is TGTGCCAGCAAAGGGGGGGGGAACACTGAAGCTTTCTTT. Protein sequence: CASKGGGNTEAFF.

There are a few counts of this clonotype. The rearrangement links TRBV9 to TRBJ2-5; 8 bases match TRBD2. CDR3 length: 16 residues. V was pared by 0 bases and J by 5 bases, with 9 bases of the junction left unmatched. The germline CDR1 and CDR2 sequences are SGDLS and YYNGEE. CDR3 sequence (DNA): TGTGCCAGCAGCGTAGCATCCGGGAGGGGGGAGGAGACCCAGTACTTC. This codes for CASSVASGRGEETQYF.

The rearrangement joins TRBV2 to TRBJ2-6, with D uncertain. Germline V gene lookup returns CDR1 SNHLY and CDR2 FYNNEI. Trimming pared 6 bases from V and 2 bases from J, leaving 11 bases between. The CDR3 is 15 amino acids. As DNA, the CDR3 is TGTGCCAGCAGCTTCCCAATAACTGGGGCCAACGTCCTGACTTTC. Translating gives CASSFPITGANVLTF.

The chain carries TRBV7-9 and TRBJ1-1; D gene ambiguous. The germline V gene has CDR1 SEHNR and CDR2 FQNEAQ (reference sequence). Deletions cut 3 bases from V and 6 bases from J, with 14 bases between. The CDR3 consists of 14 residues. The chain's CDR3 is CASSFFGDTAEAFF. The DNA of the CDR3 is TGTGCCAGCAGCTTTTTCGGGGATACCGCTGAAGCTTTCTTT. Variable domain in full (rest from reference TRBV7-9 and TRBJ1-1): DTGVSQNPRHKITKRGQNVTFRCDPISEHNRLYWYRQTLGQGPEFLTYFQNEAQLEKSRLLSDRFSAERPKGSFSTLEIQRTEQGDSAMYLCASSFFGDTAEAFFGQGTRLTVV.

This clonotype was recorded a few times. The J gene is TRBJ1-1, the V gene TRBV28; weak D call: TRBD1 (6 bases). The CDR3 is made up of 13 amino acids. Trimming removed 3 bases at V and 5 bases at J, with 10 bases between. Per germline, CDR1 MDHEN and CDR2 SYDVKM. The CDR3 loop is CASSFTQGTEAFF. CDR3 coding DNA: TGTGCCAGCAGTTTCACTCAGGGGACTGAAGCTTTCTTT. The whole variable domain, remainder taken from reference TRBV28 and TRBJ1-1, is DVKVTQSSRYLVKRTGEKVFLECVQDMDHENMFWYRQDPGLGLRLIYFSYDVKMKEKGDIPEGYSVSREKKERFSLILESASTNQTSMYLCASSFTQGTEAFFGQGTRLTVV.